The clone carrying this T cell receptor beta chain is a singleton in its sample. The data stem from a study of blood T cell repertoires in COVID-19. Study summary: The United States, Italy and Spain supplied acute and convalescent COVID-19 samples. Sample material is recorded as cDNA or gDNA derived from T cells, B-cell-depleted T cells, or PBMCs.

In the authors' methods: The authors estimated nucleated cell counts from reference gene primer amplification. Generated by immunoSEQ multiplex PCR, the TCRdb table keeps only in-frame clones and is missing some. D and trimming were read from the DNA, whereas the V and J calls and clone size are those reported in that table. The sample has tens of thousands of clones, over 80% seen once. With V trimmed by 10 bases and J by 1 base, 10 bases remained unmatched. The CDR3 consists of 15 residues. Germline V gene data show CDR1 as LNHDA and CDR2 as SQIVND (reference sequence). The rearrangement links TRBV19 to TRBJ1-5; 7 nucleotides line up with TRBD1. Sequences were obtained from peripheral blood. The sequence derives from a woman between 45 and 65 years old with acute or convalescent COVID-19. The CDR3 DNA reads TGTGCCACGAGGCCGGGACAGTACAGCAATCAGCCCCAGCATTTT. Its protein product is CATRPGQYSNQPQHF.